This T cell receptor (beta chain) was retrieved from a study of blood T cell repertoires in COVID-19. Overall study: The study drew acute and convalescent COVID-19 samples from the United States, Italy and Spain. The cDNA or gDNA used as material had been derived from T cells, B-cell-depleted T cells, or PBMCs.

Authors' analysis steps: Reference gene primers were amplified, and this amplification served to estimate nucleated cell counts. Some clones are missing from TCRdb's copy, which holds only in-frame ones; the method was immunoSEQ multiplex PCR. V and J calls plus clone size are reproduced from that table; the DNA served to infer D and trimming. The table has 35,000 to 45,000 clones, about 88% seen once. In regard to this clone: Other DNA sequences from this sample encode an identical CDR3 as well.

Trimming shortened V by 0 bases and J by 3 bases, and 6 bases separated the two germline ends. The CDR3 has 13 residues. Per germline, CDR1 MNHEY and CDR2 SVGAGI. The receptor's source is a human donor in a cohort sampled during active COVID-19. This sequence joins TRBV6-5 and TRBJ2-7, with a possible D match to TRBD2 (5 bases). Sample: peripheral blood. For the CDR3, the DNA is TGTGCCAGCAGTTACTCCCGGGGCTACGAGCAGTACTTC. This codes for CASSYSRGYEQYF.